These 22 T cell receptor beta chains share one sample of origin, sequenced in a study of regulatory T cells in long-lasting Graves disease. With iRepertoire HTBI primers and Arm-PCR of CDR3 regions, TCR beta libraries were built. TCRdb called the multiplex PCR reads again in MiXCR, with one record for every CDR3 protein. The sample includes roughly 410,000 distinct CDR3 sequences, 15% of them seen just once. The sample's time point: newly diagnosed GD, antithyroid drugs for less than 3 months. From RNA extracted from PBMCs, the TCR library was made. The data also belong to a second study, concerning T cells in Graves' hyperthyroidism and ophthalmopathy.

Sequences were derived from peripheral blood mononuclear cells (PBMCs), sampled at new diagnosis, from a patient treated with antithyroid drugs. These TCRs come from a woman aged 40 to 55 with Graves disease.

This clonotype was seen ten or more times. The chain links TRBV9 to TRBJ2-7; D possibly corresponds to TRBD1 (5 bases). Deletions cut 0 bases from V and 7 bases from J, with 8 bases between. Germline lookup yields CDR1 SGDLS and CDR2 YYNGEE. The CDR3 sequence is 12 residues long. CDR3 loop: CASSVGQGEQYF. CDR3 nucleotides: TGTGCCAGCAGCGTAGGTCAGGGAGAGCAGTACTTC.

This clonotype was seen repeatedly, ten times or more. The V and J genes are TRBV20-1 and TRBJ2-7, with D hard to call. Germline CDR1 is DFQATT and CDR2 is SNEGSKA (reference sequence). V was cut by 0 bases and J by 2 bases, with 5 bases left in between. The CDR3 consists of 12 residues. The CDR3 bases are TGCAGTGCTAGAGATCAAACCTACGAGCAGTACTTC. It yields the protein CSARDQTYEQYF.

This chain uses TRBV29-1 with TRBJ2-7, with TRBD1 as a possible D gene (6 bases). Germline V gene sequence: CDR1 SQVTM, CDR2 ANQGSEA. The CDR3 contains 13 residues. V was pared by 5 bases and J by 4 bases, with 15 bases between. The CDR3 reads CSVSGTSLYEQYF. The DNA of the CDR3 is TGCAGCGTTTCTGGGACATCTTTATACGAGCAGTACTTC.

The sample holds a few counts of this clonotype. The chain carries TRBV14 and TRBJ2-3; 7 nucleotides agree with TRBD2. The CDR3 consists of 20 residues. Looked up from germline, CDR1 is SGHDN and CDR2 is FVKESK. The V gene end was trimmed by 4 bases and the J gene end by 3 bases; junction bases not matched to a gene: 22. Here the CDR3 DNA reads TGTGCCAGCAGCCCAACCTGGGTGGCGGGAGTGAGGTTGGGGACAGATACGCAGTATTTT. It encodes CASSPTWVAGVRLGTDTQYF.

This clonotype was detected only once. The gene calls are TRBV2 and TRBJ1-1; D gene unclear. V lost 1 base to trimming and J lost 1 base, with 7 bases between them. The germline CDR1 and CDR2 sequences are SNHLY and FYNNEI. The CDR3 extends over 14 amino acids. DNA of the CDR3: TGTGCCAGCAGTGAAGGGCTGGGGAACACTGAAGCTTTCTTT. Amino acid sequence: CASSEGLGNTEAFF.

Many counts were recorded for this clonotype. This chain links TRBV12-3 or TRBV12-4 with TRBJ2-7; 11 positions match TRBD2. The CDR3 is 16 amino acids. The V segment lost 4 bases and the J segment 3 bases; nucleotides outside the gene matches: 8. CDR3 amino acids: CASSSLTSGTGYEQYF. CDR3 DNA sequence: TGTGCCAGCAGTTCCCTGACTAGCGGGACTGGCTACGAGCAGTACTTC.

This clonotype was detected a few times. The rearrangement links TRBV11-3 to TRBJ2-5; D uncertain. Trimming shortened V by 5 bases and J by 0 bases, and 10 bases separated the two germline ends. CDR1 SGHNT and CDR2 YENEEA come from the germline V gene. The CDR3 spans 14 residues. CDR3 residues: CASSQPRDQETQYF. CDR3 coding DNA: TGTGCCAGCAGCCAGCCCCGGGACCAAGAGACCCAGTACTTC.

This clonotype was seen more than once but under ten times. A much larger clone differs from this one at a single base, so this may be a read error. In this CDR3 the conserved last residue, phenylalanine or tryptophan, is missing, so a read error is likely. This CDR3 reads CASIKGGDTQYC. The CDR3 nucleotides are TGTGCCAGCATAAAGGGTGGTGATACGCAGTATTGT. V gene TRBV28 combines with J gene TRBJ2-3; D call uncertain. Trimming stripped 7 bases from V and 6 bases from J, with 11 bases between. In germline, CDR1 is MDHEN, CDR2 SYDVKM. The CDR3 has 12 amino acids.

The chain carries TRBV7-8 and TRBJ2-7, with a possible D match to TRBD1 (6 bases). The CDR3 spans 13 residues. Between the trimmed V and J ends, which lost 5 bases and 5 bases, there was a span of 13 bases. Germline CDR1 reads SGHVS; CDR2 reads FQNEAQ. This chain's CDR3 is CASSTQGIHEQYF. CDR3 DNA: TGTGCCAGCAGCACCCAGGGGATCCACGAGCAGTACTTC.

On this clonotype: With a much larger clone just one base away, this may be a read error. The chain carries TRBV5-1 and TRBJ2-3, with D tentatively TRBD2 (5 bases). CDR1 and CDR2 from the germline V gene are SGHRS and YFSETQ. The CDR3 extends over 13 amino acids. In DNA form, the CDR3 reads TGCGCCAGCAGCTTGGGGGAGTTGGATACGCAGTCTTTT. This gives the protein CASSLGELDTQSF.

This clonotype was seen many times. J is TRBJ2-7 and V is TRBV11-2, with TRBD2 identical over 10 bases. Germline trimming cut 1 base from V and 5 bases from J; bases unmatched to any gene: 2. CDR1 and CDR2 from the germline V gene are SGHAT and FQNNGV. CDR3 length: 14 residues. The CDR3 DNA reads TGTGCCAGCAGCTTAGTAGCGGGAGGAAACGAGCAGTACTTC. Its translation: CASSLVAGGNEQYF. The variable domain in full, with the rest retrieved from reference TRBV11-2 and TRBJ2-7, is EAGVAQSPRYKIIEKRQSVAFWCNPISGHATLYWYQQILGQGPKLLIQFQNNGVVDDSQLPKDRFSAERLKGVDSTLKIQPAKLEDSAVYLCASSLVAGGNEQYFGPGTRLTVT.

This clonotype turned up a few times. The genes are TRBV28 and TRBJ1-4; possibly TRBD1 for D (6 bases). Germline V gene sequence: CDR1 MDHEN, CDR2 SYDVKM. This CDR3 is built from 16 residues. The V end was cut by 4 bases, the J end by 3 bases, with 15 bases between. The CDR3 region is CASSSQRTAANEKLFF. CDR3 nucleotides: TGTGCCAGCAGTTCCCAGAGGACAGCAGCTAATGAAAAACTGTTTTTT.

This chain links TRBV4-2 with TRBJ2-7, with 9 positions matching TRBD2. In germline, CDR1 is LGHNA, CDR2 YNFKEQ. Trimming at V came to 2 bases and at J to 2 bases, leaving 4 bases not matched to a gene. The CDR3 has 15 residues. In DNA form, the CDR3 reads TGTGCCAGCAGCCAACTAGCGGGGACGACCTACGAGCAGTACTTC. Protein: CASSQLAGTTYEQYF.

This clonotype showed up many times. Written as DNA, the CDR3 is TGTGCCACCAGCACAGGGACTAGCGGGAACACCGGGGAGCTGTTTTTT. Translation gives CATSTGTSGNTGELFF. The J gene is TRBJ2-2, the V gene TRBV15; 11 bases fit TRBD2. The CDR3 has 16 amino acids. After removal of 4 bases from V and 1 base from J, the junction contained 2 bases not matched to a gene. The germline CDR1 and CDR2 sequences are LNHNV and YYDKDF (reference sequence).

In this sample, this clonotype turned up many times. V is TRBV28 and J is TRBJ1-6; a weak D match, TRBD1 (5 bases). The CDR3 is 20 residues long. Trimming removed 6 bases at V and 4 bases at J, with 28 bases between. Germline-derived CDR1 and CDR2 are MDHEN and SYDVKM. CDR3 region: CASSLPLSTSPGWYNSPLHF. CDR3 DNA sequence: TGTGCCAGCAGCCTCCCTTTATCCACGAGCCCAGGGTGGTATAATTCACCCCTCCACTTT.

The chain combines TRBV11-3 with TRBJ2-7, with TRBD1 matching 7 bases. Germline V CDR1 and CDR2: SGHNT, YENEEA. The CDR3 runs to 14 residues. Unmatched junction bases numbered 9, after V lost 5 bases and J lost 5 bases. CDR3 in amino acids: CASSQRTGRNEQYF. The CDR3 nucleotides read TGTGCCAGCAGCCAACGGACAGGTCGGAACGAGCAGTACTTC.

This clonotype came up many times. The chain combines TRBV6-5 with TRBJ2-2; 12 bases line up with TRBD2. CDR1 MNHEY and CDR2 SVGAGI come from the germline V gene. This CDR3 comprises 18 residues. V gave up 0 bases and J gave up 2 bases; unmatched junction bases: 4. The CDR3 sequence is CASSYSTSGRINTGELFF. The CDR3, as DNA: TGTGCCAGCAGTTACTCCACTAGCGGGAGGATCAACACCGGGGAGCTGTTTTTT.

Comment on this clonotype: A much more abundant neighbour one base away suggests this may be a read error. CDR3 sequence reads: CASSYQTVGKLFF. The CDR3 DNA follows: TGTGCCAGCAGTTACCAGACAGTCGGGAAGCTGTTTTTT. The rearrangement joins TRBV6-5 to TRBJ2-2, with D possibly called TRBD1 or TRBD2 (5 bases each). The germline gives CDR1 MNHEY, CDR2 SVGAGI. The CDR3 covers 13 residues.

The sample holds many counts of this clonotype. Here the CDR3 reads CASSPSVQNTEAFF. The CDR3 DNA follows: TGCGCCAGCAGCCCCTCCGTACAGAACACTGAAGCTTTCTTT. The chain carries TRBV5-1 and TRBJ1-1; no clear D gene. V dropped 4 bases and J dropped 1 base, with 11 bases sitting between them. The CDR3 length is 14 residues. Germline V lookup: CDR1 SGHRS, CDR2 YFSETQ.

This clonotype was seen ten or more times. The chain carries TRBV7-9 and TRBJ2-7; D is possibly TRBD2 (6 bases). V was cut by 1 base and J by 9 bases, with 16 bases left in between. Germline assignment: CDR1 SEHNR and CDR2 FQNEAQ (reference sequence). The CDR3 contains 14 residues. CDR3 nucleotide sequence: TGTGCCAGCAGCTTAGAAGGTTGGGGGGTCGGGCAGTACTTC. This encodes CASSLEGWGVGQYF.

In its sample, this clonotype was seen a few times. CDR3: CASSTTGPWDSPLHF. In DNA form, the CDR3 reads TGTGCCAGCAGTACTACAGGTCCGTGGGATTCACCCCTCCACTTT. The chain employs TRBV27 and TRBJ1-6; possibly TRBD1 for D (5 bases). There are 15 residues in the CDR3. The germline gives CDR1 MNHEY, CDR2 SMNVEV (reference sequence). V gave up 5 bases and J gave up 8 bases, with 16 bases separating them.

The V and J genes are TRBV2 and TRBJ2-7; 12 nucleotides line up with TRBD2. The CDR3 extends over 15 amino acids. Germline CDR1 SNHLY, CDR2 FYNNEI. V was pared by 6 bases and J by 0 bases, with 3 bases of the junction left unmatched. The CDR3 is CASRGTSGFSYEQYF. The CDR3 DNA reads as TGTGCCAGCAGGGGGACTAGCGGGTTCTCCTACGAGCAGTACTTC. The full variable domain, with the rest looked up from reference TRBV2 and TRBJ2-7, is EPEVTQTPSHQVTQMGQEVILRCVPISNHLYFYWYRQILGQKVEFLVSFYNNEISEKSEIFDDQFSVERPDGSNFTLKIRSTKLEDSAMYFCASRGTSGFSYEQYFGPGTRLTVT.